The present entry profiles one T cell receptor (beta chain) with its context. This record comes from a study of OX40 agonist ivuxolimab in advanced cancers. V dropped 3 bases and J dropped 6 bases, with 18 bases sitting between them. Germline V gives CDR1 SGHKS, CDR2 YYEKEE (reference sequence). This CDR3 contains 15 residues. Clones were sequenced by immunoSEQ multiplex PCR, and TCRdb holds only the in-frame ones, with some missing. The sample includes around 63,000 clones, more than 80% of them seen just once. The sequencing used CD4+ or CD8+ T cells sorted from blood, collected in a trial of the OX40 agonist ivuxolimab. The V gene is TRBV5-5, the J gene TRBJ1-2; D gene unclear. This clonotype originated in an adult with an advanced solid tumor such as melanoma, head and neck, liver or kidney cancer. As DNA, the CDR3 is TGTGCCAGCAGCTCCGAGTGGGCGAAGGCGGATGGCTACACCTTC. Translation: CASSSEWAKADGYTF.